The clone carrying this T cell receptor beta chain was recorded at least ten times. To make TCR beta libraries, researchers used iRepertoire HTBI primers and Arm-PCR of CDR3 regions. TCRdb processed the multiplex PCR reads anew with MiXCR; each CDR3 protein has one entry. The sample has about 290,000 distinct CDR3 sequences; under 25% are singletons. V lost 4 bases to trimming and J lost 0 bases, with 13 bases between them. The CDR3 has 15 amino acids. Germline V gene lookup returns CDR1 SNHLY and CDR2 FYNNEI. Time point denoted: persistent/refractory GD, antithyroid drugs over 5 years with positive TRAb. RNA from PBMCs was the source of the TCR library. The sample is drawn from a study of regulatory T cells in long-lasting Graves disease.

The starting material was peripheral blood mononuclear cells (PBMCs), obtained when the disease was refractory, from a patient treated with antithyroid drugs. The chain links TRBV2 to TRBJ2-7; a weak D match, TRBD2 (6 bases). The receptor comes from a female donor with Graves disease. CDR3 in DNA: TGTGCCAGCAGTGCGCGGCGGGGCAGCTCCTACGAGCAGTACTTC. Amino acids: CASSARRGSSYEQYF.